What follows is one TCR beta chain and its context. What it binds is not known. Cells designated naive CD8 were CD45RO-negative and were positively selected for CCR7, with terminally differentiated effector memory CD45RA+ cells excluded. Recent acute infections and vaccinations were absent in the healthy HIV-negative adult donors. This entry is derived from a study of shared clonotypes between healthy human individuals. Study summary: Per-donor plates numbered three CD4 naive, three CD4 memory, two CD8 naive and one CD8 memory. Overall study results and limits: Only blood was sampled; tissue repertoires likely differ. With few donors, the genetic and exposure-history diversity represented was limited.

Here immunoSEQ multiplex PCR was the method, and the copy in TCRdb shows in-frame clones only, minus some. Of more than 600,000 clones listed, under 95% are singletons. Germline CDR1 reads SEHNR; CDR2 reads FQNEAQ (reference sequence). The CDR3 contains 14 residues. The junction had 9 bases not matched to a gene; V was cut back by 5 bases and J by 9 bases. The rearrangement joins TRBV7-9 to TRBJ2-1, with 8 nucleotides matching TRBD2. The specimen was naive CD8+ T cells sorted from blood. The TCR comes from a man aged 25-40 years in good health. The CDR3 DNA sequence: TGTGCCAGCAGCCCGTCTACCGCGGGGGGTGAGCAGTTCTTC. It is translated as CASSPSTAGGEQFF.